The TCR beta chain under discussion was sequenced for a study of preoperative IRX-2 immunotherapy in early breast cancer. Profiled with immunoSEQ multiplex PCR; TCRdb holds only in-frame clones, not every one. The profile shows about 62,000 clones, roughly 95% of them singletons. Treatment indicated: preoperative locoregional IRX-2 cytokine immunotherapy. This phase Ib study tested locoregional IRX-2 cytokine immunotherapy given before surgery. Germline assignment: CDR1 SNHLY and CDR2 FYNNEI. V lost 6 bases, J lost 1 base, and 22 bases lay in between. This CDR3 spans 18 amino acids. Sample collection was performed from a patient treated with IRX-2 immunotherapy. The V gene is TRBV2, the J gene TRBJ1-5, with D perhaps TRBD1 (6 bases). This receptor was taken from a human donor with breast cancer. CDR3 in amino acids: CASRGHRVPIISNQPQHF. For the CDR3, the DNA is TGTGCCAGCAGAGGACACAGGGTCCCCATAATAAGCAATCAGCCCCAGCATTTT.